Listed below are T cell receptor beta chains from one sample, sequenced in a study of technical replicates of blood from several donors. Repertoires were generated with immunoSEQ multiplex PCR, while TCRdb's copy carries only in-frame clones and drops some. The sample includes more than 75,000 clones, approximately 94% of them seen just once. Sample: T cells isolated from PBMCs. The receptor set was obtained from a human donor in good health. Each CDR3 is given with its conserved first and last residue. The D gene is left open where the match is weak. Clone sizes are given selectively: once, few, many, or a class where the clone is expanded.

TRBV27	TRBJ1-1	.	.	TGTGCCAGCAGTTTAATCGGGGATGGGAACACTGAAGCTTTCTTT	CASSLIGDGNTEAFF
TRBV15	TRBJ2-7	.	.	TGTGCCACCAGCAGAGCTAGCTCCTACGAGCAGTACTTC	CATSRASSYEQYF
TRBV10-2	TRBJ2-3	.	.	TGCGCCAGCAGTTTGGACAGTTTTATTCCTCGGGGAGGGAGGGAAGATACGCAGTATTTT	CASSLDSFIPRGGREDTQYF
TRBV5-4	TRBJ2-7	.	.	TGTGCCAGCAGCTTGGACAGCAGGGCATACGAGCAGTACTTC	CASSLDSRAYEQYF
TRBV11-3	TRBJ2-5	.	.	TGTGCCAGCAGCCCCGCAGGGTTGGGGGAGACCCAGTACTTC	CASSPAGLGETQYF
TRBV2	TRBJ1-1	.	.	TGTGCCAGCAGTGAGTCCCCAGGGATTGTGAACACTGAAGCTTTCTTT	CASSESPGIVNTEAFF
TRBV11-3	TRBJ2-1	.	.	TGTGCCAGCAGCTCTACAGGACGCTACAATGAGCAGTTCTTC	CASSSTGRYNEQFF
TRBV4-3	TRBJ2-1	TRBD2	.	TGCGCCAGCAGCCATAGTAGCGGGAGGGCCTTCTACAATGAGCAGTTCTTC	CASSHSSGRAFYNEQFF
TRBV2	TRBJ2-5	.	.	TGTGCCAGCAATTTAGTTCAGACCCAGTACTTC	CASNLVQTQYF
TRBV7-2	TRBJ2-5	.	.	TGTGCCAGCAGCTCCCCCGCAGGGCGGCAAGAGACCCAGTACTTC	CASSSPAGRQETQYF
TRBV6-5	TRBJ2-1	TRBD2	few	TGTGCCAGCAGTTACCTAACGGGACTAGCAGTCAATGAGCAGTTCTTC	CASSYLTGLAVNEQFF
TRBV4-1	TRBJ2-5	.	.	TGCGCCAGCAGCCTTCTAGCGCGGGAGACCCAGTACTTC	CASSLLARETQYF
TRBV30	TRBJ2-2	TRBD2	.	TGTGCCTGGAGTTCAAGACTAGCCCAGGCCGGGGAGCTGTTTTTT	CAWSSRLAQAGELFF
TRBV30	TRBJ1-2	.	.	TGTGCCTGGAGCCCCCTTCTTTCGGAGACTATAACCTATGGCTACACCTTC	CAWSPLLSETITYGYTF
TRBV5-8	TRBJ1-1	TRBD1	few	TGTGCCAGCGGCCCGGGACAGGACACTGAAGCTTTCTTT	CASGPGQDTEAFF
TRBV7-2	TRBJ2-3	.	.	TGTGCCAGCAGCTTTCGGACAGCCTCCGCAGATACGCAGTATTTT	CASSFRTASADTQYF
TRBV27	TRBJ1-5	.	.	TGTGCCAGCAGCCCTTTTTTTTCCTCGGGAGTTTGGGGCAATCAGCCCCAGCATTTT	CASSPFFSSGVWGNQPQHF
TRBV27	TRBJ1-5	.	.	TGTGCCAGCAGTTTATCTAATCTTTCGGGGGCCCAGCATTTT	CASSLSNLSGAQHF
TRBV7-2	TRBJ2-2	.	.	TGTGCCAGCAGTTCCGACAGTGCCACCGGGGAGCTGTTTTTT	CASSSDSATGELFF
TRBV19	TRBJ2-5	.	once	TGTGCCAGTAGTGGAGGCCGATTGGAGACCCAGTACTTC	CASSGGRLETQYF
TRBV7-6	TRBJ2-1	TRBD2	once	TGTGCCAGCAGCGTTACTAGCGGCAGCTCCTACAATGAGCAGTTCTTC	CASSVTSGSSYNEQFF
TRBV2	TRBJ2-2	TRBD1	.	TGTGCCAGCAGGGCCACCGGGACAGGGAGTCCCACCGGGGAGCTGTTTTTT	CASRATGTGSPTGELFF
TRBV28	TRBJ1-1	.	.	TGTGCCAGCAGTTTAGACTTGAACACTGAAGCTTTCTTT	CASSLDLNTEAFF
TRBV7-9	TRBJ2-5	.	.	TGTGCCAGCAGCTTAGGGGGTAAGCGGAACCAAGAGACCCAGTACTTC	CASSLGGKRNQETQYF
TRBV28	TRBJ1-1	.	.	TGTGCCAGCGTTTCTAGTTTTAACACTGAAGCTTTCTTT	CASVSSFNTEAFF